The T cell receptor (beta chain) under discussion was sequenced for a study of CD4 T cells in relation to SARS-CoV-2 and coronaviruses. General study results and limits: SARS-CoV-2-driven expansion was significantly weaker in crossreactive than monoreactive clones. Pre-pandemic and post-infection samples never came from the same donor.

On this clone itself: Its antigen is undetermined.

V lost 4 bases, J lost 3 bases, and 19 bases lay in between. Germline V gene sequence: CDR1 SGHRS, CDR2 YFSETQ. This CDR3 contains 16 residues. Repertoires were generated with immunoSEQ multiplex PCR, while TCRdb's copy carries only in-frame clones and drops some. The sample has approximately 41,000 clones, approximately 87% seen once. The chain is built from TRBV5-1 and TRBJ2-5, with D perhaps TRBD2 (5 bases). Sequencing was done on a sample of naive CD4+ T cells from PBMCs, cultured in vitro. Noted subset: naive CD4+ T cells isolated by negative enrichment. The TCR comes from an adult with COVID-19. Written as DNA, the CDR3 is TGCGCCAGCAGCCCTCGGTCGGGAAGAATAAAAGAGACCCAGTACTTC. It encodes CASSPRSGRIKETQYF.